This T cell receptor beta chain came from a study of blood T cell repertoires in COVID-19. Study-wide background: T cells, B-cell-depleted T cells, or PBMCs provided the cDNA or gDNA that served as material.

Under the authors' procedure: The authors estimated nucleated cell counts from reference gene primer amplification. TCRdb's copy holds only in-frame clones and misses some; the assay was immunoSEQ multiplex PCR. That table gives V, J and clone size, and the DNA gave D and trimming. Here the sample spans 55,000 to 65,000 clones, 79% being singletons. CDR3 length: 14 residues. Germline values: CDR1 MNHEY, CDR2 SVGAGI. V trimming: 9 bases; J trimming: 2 bases; junction bases outside the gene matches: 5. The chain couples TRBV6-5 to TRBJ2-7, with 12 bases identical to TRBD2. Sequencing was carried out using peripheral blood. This sequence originates from a man aged 60-69 years with acute or convalescent COVID-19. The CDR3 loop is CASRRTSGTYEQYF. The CDR3 DNA reads as TGTGCCAGTAGGAGGACTAGCGGGACCTACGAGCAGTACTTC.